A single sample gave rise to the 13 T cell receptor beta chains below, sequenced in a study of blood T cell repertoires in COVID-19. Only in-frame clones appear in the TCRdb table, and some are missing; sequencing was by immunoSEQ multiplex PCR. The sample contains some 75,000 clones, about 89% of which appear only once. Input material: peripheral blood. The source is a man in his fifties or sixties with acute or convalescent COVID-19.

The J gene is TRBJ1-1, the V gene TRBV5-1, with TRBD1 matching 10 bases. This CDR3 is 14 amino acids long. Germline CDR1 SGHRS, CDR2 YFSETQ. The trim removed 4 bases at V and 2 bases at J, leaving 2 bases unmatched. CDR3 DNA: TGCGCCAGCAGCGGGACAGGGGAAAACACTGAAGCTTTCTTT. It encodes CASSGTGENTEAFF.

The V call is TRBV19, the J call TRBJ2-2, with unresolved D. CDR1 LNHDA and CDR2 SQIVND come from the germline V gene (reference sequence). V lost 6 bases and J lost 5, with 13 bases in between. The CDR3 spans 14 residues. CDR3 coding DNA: TGTGCCAGTAGACGTATCACTGGTACCGGGGAGCTGTTTTTT. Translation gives CASRRITGTGELFF.

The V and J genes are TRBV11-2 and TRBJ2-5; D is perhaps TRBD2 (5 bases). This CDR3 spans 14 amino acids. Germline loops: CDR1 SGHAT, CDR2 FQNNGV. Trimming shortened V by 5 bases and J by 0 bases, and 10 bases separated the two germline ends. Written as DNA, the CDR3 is TGTGCCAGCAGCCTAAGCGGACACCAAGAGACCCAGTACTTC. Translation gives CASSLSGHQETQYF. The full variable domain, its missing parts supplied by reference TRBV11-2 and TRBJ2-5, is EAGVAQSPRYKIIEKRQSVAFWCNPISGHATLYWYQQILGQGPKLLIQFQNNGVVDDSQLPKDRFSAERLKGVDSTLKIQPAKLEDSAVYLCASSLSGHQETQYFGPGTRLLVL.

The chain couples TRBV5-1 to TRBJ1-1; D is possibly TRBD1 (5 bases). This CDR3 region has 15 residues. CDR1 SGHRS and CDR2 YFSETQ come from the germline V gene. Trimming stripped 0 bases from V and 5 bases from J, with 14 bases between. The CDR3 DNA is TGCGCCAGCAGCTTGGAACCCAGGGTTCGTACTGAAGCTTTCTTT. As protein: CASSLEPRVRTEAFF.

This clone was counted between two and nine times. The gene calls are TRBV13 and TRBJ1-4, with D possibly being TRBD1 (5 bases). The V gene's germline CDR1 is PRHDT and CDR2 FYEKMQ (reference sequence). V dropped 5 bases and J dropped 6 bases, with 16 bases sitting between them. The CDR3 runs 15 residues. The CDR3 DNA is TGTGCCAGCAGCCCCCGGGGGACCCGGGATGAAAAACTGTTTTTT. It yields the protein CASSPRGTRDEKLFF.

CDR3 DNA: TGCGCCAGCAGCTTGGAGGGGGACAGGGATCAGCCCCAGCATTTT. Amino acids: CASSLEGDRDQPQHF. V usage is TRBV5-1 and J usage is TRBJ1-5; 9 bases agree with TRBD1. Germline-derived CDR1 and CDR2 are SGHRS and YFSETQ. This CDR3 is 15 amino acids long. V dropped 0 bases and J dropped 5; count of bases not matched to a gene: 3.

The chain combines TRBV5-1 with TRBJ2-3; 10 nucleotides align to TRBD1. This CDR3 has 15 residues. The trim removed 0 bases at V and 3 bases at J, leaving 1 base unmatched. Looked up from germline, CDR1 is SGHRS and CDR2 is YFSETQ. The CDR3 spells CASSLAGQGTDTQYF. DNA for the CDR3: TGCGCCAGCAGCTTGGCGGGACAGGGGACAGATACGCAGTATTTT.

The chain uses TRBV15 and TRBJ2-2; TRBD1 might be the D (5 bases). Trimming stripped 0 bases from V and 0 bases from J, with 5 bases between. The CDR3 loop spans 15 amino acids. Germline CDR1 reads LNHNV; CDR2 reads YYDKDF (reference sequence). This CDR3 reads CATSRDRANTGELFF. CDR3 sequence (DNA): TGTGCCACCAGCAGAGACAGGGCGAACACCGGGGAGCTGTTTTTT.

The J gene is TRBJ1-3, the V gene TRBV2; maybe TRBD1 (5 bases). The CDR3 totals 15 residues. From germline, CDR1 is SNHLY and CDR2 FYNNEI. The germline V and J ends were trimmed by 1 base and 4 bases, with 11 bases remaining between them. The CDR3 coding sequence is TGTGCCAGCAGTGAAGAGGGACTTCGGGGAAACACCATATATTTT. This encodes CASSEEGLRGNTIYF.

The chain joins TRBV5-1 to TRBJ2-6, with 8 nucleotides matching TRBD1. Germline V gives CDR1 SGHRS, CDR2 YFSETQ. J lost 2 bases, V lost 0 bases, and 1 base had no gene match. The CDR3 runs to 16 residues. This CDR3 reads CASSLGTGTGANVLTF. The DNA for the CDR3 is TGCGCCAGCAGCTTGGGGACAGGGACTGGGGCCAACGTCCTGACTTTC.

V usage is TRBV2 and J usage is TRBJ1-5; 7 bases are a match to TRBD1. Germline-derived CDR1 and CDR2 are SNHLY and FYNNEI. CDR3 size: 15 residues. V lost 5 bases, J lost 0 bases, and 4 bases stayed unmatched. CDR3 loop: CASSRDSNSNQPQHF. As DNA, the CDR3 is TGTGCCAGCAGTAGGGACAGCAATAGCAATCAGCCCCAGCATTTT.

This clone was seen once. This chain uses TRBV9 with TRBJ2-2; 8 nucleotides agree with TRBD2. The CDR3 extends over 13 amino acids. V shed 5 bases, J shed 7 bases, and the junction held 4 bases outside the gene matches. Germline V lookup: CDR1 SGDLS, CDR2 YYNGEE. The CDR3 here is CASRASGGGELFF. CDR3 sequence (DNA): TGTGCCAGCAGGGCCAGCGGGGGCGGGGAGCTGTTTTTT.

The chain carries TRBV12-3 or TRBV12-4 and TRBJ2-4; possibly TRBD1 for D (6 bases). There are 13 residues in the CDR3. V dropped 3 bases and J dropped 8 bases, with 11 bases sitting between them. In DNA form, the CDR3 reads TGTGCCAGCAGTTTCCAGGGGTTGGACATTCAGTACTTC. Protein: CASSFQGLDIQYF.